The 26 T cell receptor beta chains below all came from one sample that was sequenced in a study of T cell changes during pregnancy in multiple sclerosis. Assay used: immunoSEQ multiplex PCR; TCRdb lists only in-frame clones, some missing. The sample includes around 110,000 clones, 85% to 95% of them seen just once. The sequencing here drew on peripheral blood, taken in the third trimester of pregnancy. The receptor set was obtained from a female donor in good health, enrolled as a control in a pregnancy study.

The chain links TRBV29-1 to TRBJ1-2; D not certain. V lost 3 bases to trimming and J lost 2 bases, with 10 bases between them. CDR1 SQVTM and CDR2 ANQGSEA come from the germline V gene. This CDR3 is 13 amino acids long. CDR3 in DNA: TGCAGCGTTGACGGGGTCCAAAACTATGGCTACACCTTC. Encoded protein: CSVDGVQNYGYTF.

This chain links TRBV19 with TRBJ1-3; D is uncertain. CDR1 LNHDA and CDR2 SQIVND come from the germline V gene (reference sequence). V lost 0 bases and J 1 base, leaving 10 bases between the germline ends. CDR3 length: 16 amino acids. The CDR3 nucleotides read TGTGCCAGTAGTATAGATCGCCCGACTTCTGGAAACACCATATATTTT. Its translation is CASSIDRPTSGNTIYF.

V is TRBV5-4 and J is TRBJ2-7; weak D call: TRBD1 (6 bases). CDR3 length: 16 residues. Trimming took 2 bases from V and 7 from J, leaving 22 bases between them. CDR1 and CDR2 (germline): SGHNT, YYREEE (reference sequence). Here the CDR3 reads CASSLQSRGIVGEQYF. The CDR3 DNA follows: TGTGCCAGCAGCTTACAATCGAGGGGGATCGTTGGGGAGCAGTACTTC.

This chain connects TRBV6-5 to TRBJ1-1, with a possible D match to TRBD1 (5 bases). Per germline, CDR1 MNHEY and CDR2 SVGAGI. CDR3 length: 15 amino acids. Trimming took off 2 bases at V and 1 base at J, with 11 bases between the two ends. The CDR3 DNA reads TGTGCCAGCAGTTACGGGTTCGGGGGGAACACTGAAGCTTTCTTT. This sequence encodes CASSYGFGGNTEAFF.

This clone appeared a few times. Because the CDR3's place on the DNA is in doubt, the DNA is left out and the CDR3 is given as listed by TCRdb. CDR3 protein: CASLDFRGYTF. The chain uses TRBV19 and TRBJ1-2. The CDR3 totals 11 residues, both ends included. The germline V gene has CDR1 LNHDA and CDR2 SQIVND (reference sequence).

This rearrangement joins TRBV7-3 to TRBJ1-6, with a possible D match to TRBD1 (5 bases). Germline CDR1 reads SGHTA; CDR2 reads FQGTGA. Trimming took off 2 bases at V and 7 bases at J, with 9 bases between the two ends. The CDR3 consists of 14 residues. Written as DNA, the CDR3 is TGTGCCAGCAGCTTAGGAGGGGACAATTCACCCCTCCACTTT. It encodes CASSLGGDNSPLHF.

The chain has TRBV11-2 and TRBJ2-5, with a possible D match to TRBD2 (6 bases). Trimming stripped 1 base from V and 1 base from J, with 16 bases between. Germline V gives CDR1 SGHAT, CDR2 FQNNGV. The CDR3 is 17 residues long. The CDR3 sequence: CASSLGAAGRTQETQYF. Written as DNA, the CDR3 is TGTGCCAGCAGCTTAGGTGCGGCGGGAAGGACCCAAGAGACCCAGTACTTC.

The chain employs TRBV6-6 and TRBJ1-2; TRBD1 matches 7 bases. The V gene's germline CDR1 is MNHNY and CDR2 SVGAGI (reference sequence). The V segment lost 7 bases and the J segment 3 bases; nucleotides outside the gene matches: 11. The CDR3 is 15 residues long. The CDR3 sequence: CASTIQTGTYYGYTF. CDR3 sequence (DNA): TGTGCCAGCACCATCCAGACAGGGACGTACTATGGCTACACCTTC.

The V gene is TRBV7-3, the J gene TRBJ2-3; no definite D call. Germline V lookup: CDR1 SGHTA, CDR2 FQGTGA. V shed 1 base and J shed 4 bases, with 12 bases lying between them. This CDR3 comprises 15 residues. Here the CDR3 reads CASSLKRQLADTQYF. The CDR3, as DNA: TGTGCCAGCAGCTTAAAGCGTCAGTTGGCAGATACGCAGTATTTT.

Here the CDR3 DNA reads TGTGCCAGCAGTCAACAGGGACCCTTAGGAAATCAGCCCCAGCATTTT. Protein: CASSQQGPLGNQPQHF. The rearrangement links TRBV27 to TRBJ1-5, with D possibly being TRBD1 (6 bases). The CDR3 contains 16 residues. V shed 5 bases and J shed 4 bases, with 18 bases lying between them. The germline V gene has CDR1 MNHEY and CDR2 SMNVEV (reference sequence).

The rearrangement links TRBV7-3 to TRBJ2-2, with TRBD1 matching 9 bases. V was clipped by 5 bases and J by 6 bases; unmatched bases: 4. The CDR3 consists of 14 residues. Per germline, CDR1 SGHTA and CDR2 FQGTGA. The CDR3 spells CASSAGQGSGELFF. As DNA, the CDR3 is TGTGCCAGCAGCGCGGGACAGGGCTCCGGGGAGCTGTTTTTT.

V is TRBV27 and J is TRBJ2-5; 8 positions agree with TRBD1. The V and J ends lost 5 bases and 10 bases, in that order; junction bases with no gene match: 9. The germline gives CDR1 MNHEY, CDR2 SMNVEV (reference sequence). CDR3 length equals 13 residues. The CDR3 DNA is TGTGCCAGCAGTGTGGGGACAGGAGTCGGCCAGTACTTC. Translating it yields CASSVGTGVGQYF.

V gene TRBV7-2 combines with J gene TRBJ2-5; D gene unclear. V was shortened by 1 base and J by 5 bases, with 11 bases between the two germline ends. Per the germline V gene, CDR1 is SGHTA and CDR2 is FQGNSA. The CDR3 runs 14 residues. The CDR3 nucleotides are TGTGCCAGCAGCTTAGTCCCGCGGTCGGAGACCCAGTACTTC. It is translated as CASSLVPRSETQYF.

The chain recombines TRBV18 with TRBJ1-2, with D possibly TRBD1 on 6 matching bases. Germline V CDR1 and CDR2: KGHSH, LQKENI. The CDR3 loop spans 15 amino acids. Trimming removed 2 bases at V and 1 base at J, with 11 bases between. The CDR3 protein is CASSPTMDSNYGYTF. CDR3 in DNA: TGTGCCAGCTCACCAACCATGGACAGTAACTATGGCTACACCTTC.

The chain is built from TRBV30 and TRBJ1-5, with D hard to call. This CDR3 has 13 amino acids. CDR1 and CDR2 from the germline V gene are GTSNPN and SVGIG (reference sequence). The V end was cut by 0 bases, the J end by 5 bases, with 8 bases between. The CDR3 is CAWSVTRDQPQHF. DNA for the CDR3: TGTGCCTGGAGTGTCACGAGGGATCAGCCCCAGCATTTT.

The V and J genes are TRBV30 and TRBJ1-2; possibly TRBD1 for D (5 bases). CDR1 and CDR2 from the germline V gene are GTSNPN and SVGIG (reference sequence). With 3 bases removed from V and 2 bases from J, the gap between germline ends came to 13 bases. There are 14 residues in the CDR3. Written as DNA, the CDR3 is TGTGCCTGGAGGGAAACAGGTTGGAACTATGGCTACACCTTC. It yields the protein CAWRETGWNYGYTF.

The J gene is TRBJ1-6, the V gene TRBV30, with 8 bases fitting TRBD1. Trimming cost V 4 bases and J 7 bases; bases outside gene matches: 9. This CDR3 is built from 15 residues. The germline V gene encodes CDR1 GTSNPN and CDR2 SVGIG (reference sequence). The CDR3 loop reads CAWKLEDRENSPLHF. The DNA of the CDR3 is TGTGCCTGGAAGCTGGAGGACAGGGAAAATTCACCCCTCCACTTT.

The CDR3: CASSPLSLQRTGRNTIYF. Written as DNA, the CDR3 is TGTGCCAGCTCACCGCTTTCGTTGCAACGGACGGGAAGAAACACCATATATTTT. The chain couples TRBV18 to TRBJ1-3; D gene uncertain. Trimming took 3 bases from V and 5 from J, leaving 23 bases between them. The V gene's germline CDR1 is KGHSH and CDR2 LQKENI. This CDR3 is 18 amino acids long.

The chain has TRBV7-3 and TRBJ2-3, with D tentatively TRBD2 (5 bases). Germline CDR1 SGHTA, CDR2 FQGTGA. V was cut by 0 bases and J by 6 bases, with 7 bases left in between. The CDR3 is 13 residues long. The CDR3 DNA sequence: TGTGCCAGCAGCTTAACGAGGGAGGATACGCAGTATTTT. As protein: CASSLTREDTQYF.

This chain uses TRBV5-5 with TRBJ1-2; TRBD1 might be the D (6 bases). V was shortened by 3 bases and J by 6 bases, with 9 bases between the two germline ends. The CDR3 loop spans 12 amino acids. Germline CDR1 and CDR2: SGHKS and YYEKEE (reference sequence). The CDR3 is CASSSYRDGYTF. DNA for the CDR3: TGTGCCAGCAGCTCGTACAGGGATGGCTACACCTTC.

This chain uses TRBV7-2 with TRBJ2-4; TRBD2 matches at 7 bases. The CDR3 sequence is 15 residues long. V dropped 3 bases and J dropped 4; count of bases not matched to a gene: 6. Per the germline V gene, CDR1 is SGHTA and CDR2 is FQGNSA. The CDR3 region is CASSFIGAGKNIQYF. The CDR3 DNA sequence: TGTGCCAGCAGCTTTATCGGAGCGGGGAAAAACATTCAGTACTTC.

The V gene is TRBV6-5, the J gene TRBJ1-1; no definite D call. The CDR3 has 15 residues. Trimming removed 6 bases from V and 3 bases from J, with 17 bases in between. Germline values: CDR1 MNHEY, CDR2 SVGAGI. In DNA, the CDR3 is TGTGCCAGCAGCCCGCGGGGAAGGTGGGACACTGAAGCTTTCTTT. Protein sequence: CASSPRGRWDTEAFF.

The genes are TRBV7-9 and TRBJ2-1; D possibly corresponds to TRBD1 (5 bases). Trimming removed 0 bases from V and 0 bases from J, with 6 bases in between. This CDR3 has 15 residues. Germline CDR1 SEHNR, CDR2 FQNEAQ (reference sequence). The DNA of the CDR3 is TGTGCCAGCAGCTTAGCGCAGGGCTCCTACAATGAGCAGTTCTTC. Protein sequence: CASSLAQGSYNEQFF.

This chain joins TRBV29-1 and TRBJ2-5; no reliable D call. V lost 4 bases and J lost 0, with 9 bases in between. The V gene's germline CDR1 is SQVTM and CDR2 ANQGSEA. This CDR3 contains 13 residues. The CDR3 is CSVAPRDQETQYF. CDR3 nucleotides: TGCAGCGTTGCCCCCCGCGACCAAGAGACCCAGTACTTC.

The chain recombines TRBV4-1 with TRBJ1-2; D uncertain. Germline V gives CDR1 MGHRA, CDR2 YSYEKL. V lost 0 bases, J lost 8 bases, and 16 bases lay in between. The CDR3 length is 15 residues. For the CDR3, the DNA is TGCGCCAGCAGCCAAGAATTGAGGGCCCAGGCCGGCTACACCTTC. Protein product: CASSQELRAQAGYTF.

This chain uses TRBV12-5 with TRBJ1-6; D ambiguous. CDR3 length: 13 amino acids. V lost 1 base and J lost 9, with 7 bases in between. Per germline, CDR1 LGHNT and CDR2 FRNRAP. The CDR3 DNA follows: TGTGCTAGTGGTTTGGGCGGGATTTCACCCCTCCACTTT. This codes for CASGLGGISPLHF.